This T cell receptor (beta chain) was sequenced for a study of cytomegalovirus exposure and HLA in healthy donors. The sample holds one count of this clone. PCR used 60 Vbeta primers and 13 Jbeta primers. The method was immunoSEQ multiplex PCR; TCRdb's version includes in-frame clones alone and lacks a portion of them. The data hold 160,000 or so clones, with around 77% observed a single time. CDR3 length: 15 residues. From germline, CDR1 is MNHEY and CDR2 SMNVEV (reference sequence). The chain is built from TRBV27 and TRBJ2-5; D may be TRBD1 (5 bases). The closer fit of TRBJ2-7 to the DNA end suggests the J call may be wrong. The clonotype originates from a man between 45 and 60 years old in good health and CMV-seropositive. Sequenced input: PBMCs. The DNA of the CDR3 is TGTGCCAGCAGCCTAACAGGTTCCCGCTCCTACGAGCAGTACTTC. Translating it yields CASSLTGSRSYEQYF.